The rows below give T cell receptor beta chains drawn from one sample of a study of blood T cells in healthy people across ages. One entry per CDR3 protein, called by TCRdb with MiXCR from the 5' RACE reads. This table holds about 720,000 distinct CDR3 sequences, about a fifth found once. Sequencing was done on a sample of blood. These receptors all stem from a man aged 65 to 85 in good health. The CDR3 runs from the conserved cysteine through the conserved F or W. Each record gives: clone size, J gene, D gene, V gene, CDR3 DNA, CDR3 protein. A D gene is named only where the DNA matches it firmly. Clone size is not always given. Where it is, it says once, few, many or a class for expanded clones.

>.|TRBJ2-1|TRBD2|TRBV5-1
TGCGCCGGCAGCTTACTAGCGGGGGGAAAGAATGAGCAGTTCTTC
CAGSLLAGGKNEQFF
>.|TRBJ2-4|.|TRBV12-3/TRBV12-4
TGTGCCAGCAGTCTCTCGGCCTCTCGGAACATTCAGTACTTC
CASSLSASRNIQYF
>.|TRBJ2-3|.|TRBV7-3
TGTGCCAGCAGCTTAAGTTTAGGGCCGACGCAGTATTTT
CASSLSLGPTQYF
>many|TRBJ2-7|.|TRBV29-1
TGCAGCGTTGACTCCCCCACTACAGGCCCTCACGGGTACGAGCAGTACTTC
CSVDSPTTGPHGYEQYF
>.|TRBJ2-2|.|TRBV5-1
TGCGCCAGCAGCTTTGACGGGGTGAACACCGGGGAGCTGTTTTTT
CASSFDGVNTGELFF
>few|TRBJ2-3|TRBD2|TRBV20-1
TGCAGTGCTGGGGGACTAGCGGGCCCCACAGATACGCAGTATTTT
CSAGGLAGPTDTQYF
>.|TRBJ1-1|.|TRBV6-5
TGTGCCAGCAGTTATGCCGACGCCGGTTCCTTTGGGGGAGCTCTCTTT
CASSYADAGSFGGALF
>.|TRBJ1-1|.|TRBV29-1
TGCAGCGTTGTAAGCGGGCGGACTGAAGCTTTCTTT
CSVVSGRTEAFF
>.|TRBJ2-4|.|TRBV12-3/TRBV12-4
TGTGCCAGCAGTTTAGAGCCGTTAGCCAAAAACATTCAGTACTTC
CASSLEPLAKNIQYF
>few|TRBJ1-1|TRBD1|TRBV4-1
TGCGCCAGCAGCCAAGGCAGGGGGGTCGAAGCTTTCTTT
CASSQGRGVEAFF
>many|TRBJ2-3|.|TRBV5-1
TGCGCCAGCAGCCTCGGGATACCCACAGATACGCAGTATTTT
CASSLGIPTDTQYF
>few|TRBJ2-5|TRBD2|TRBV5-1
TGCGCCAGCAGAGGATTGGTAGCGGGAGCAGAGACCCAGTACTTC
CASRGLVAGAETQYF
>.|TRBJ1-3|.|TRBV15
TGTGCCACCAGCAGAGATTACGGGTCGCAGGACTCGGGAAACACCATATATTTT
CATSRDYGSQDSGNTIYF
>.|TRBJ2-6|TRBD1|TRBV5-1
TGCGCCAGCAGCTCTGGACAGGGGGTGCCTGGGGCCAACGTCCTGACTTTC
CASSSGQGVPGANVLTF
>.|TRBJ2-5|.|TRBV27
TGTGCCAGCAGTTCTTTCCTATCTGGGAGAGAGACCCAGTACTTC
CASSSFLSGRETQYF
>.|TRBJ1-1|.|TRBV5-1
TGCGCCAGCAGCTTTGGAGGGGCGAGTGTGAACACTGAAGCTTTCTTT
CASSFGGASVNTEAFF
>.|TRBJ2-6|.|TRBV7-9
TGTGCCAGCAGCTATCCAGGGACTGGGGCCAACGTCCTGACTTTC
CASSYPGTGANVLTF
>many|TRBJ2-7|.|TRBV5-1
TGCGCCAGCAGCCAGAGAGGACAGATCTACGAGCAGTACTTC
CASSQRGQIYEQYF
>few|TRBJ2-1|.|TRBV5-1
TGCGCCAGCAGCTTGGTAGCGCAGGGCAATGAGCAGTTCTTC
CASSLVAQGNEQFF
>.|TRBJ1-6|.|TRBV4-1
TGCGCCAGCAGCCAAGACCACACGTATAATTCACCCCTCCACTTT
CASSQDHTYNSPLHF
>few|TRBJ2-1|.|TRBV6-6
TGCGCCAGCACCCACCCTACGGGACATGAGCAGTTCTTC
CASTHPTGHEQFF
>many|TRBJ1-4|.|TRBV5-5
TGTGCCAGCAGCTCCGGGACCCTTAATGAAAAACTGTTTTTT
CASSSGTLNEKLFF
>few|TRBJ2-1|TRBD2|TRBV11-2
TGTGCCAGCATCCGGACTAGCCACAATGAGCAGTTCTTC
CASIRTSHNEQFF
>.|TRBJ2-3|TRBD2|TRBV4-1
TGCGCCAGCAGCCAAGATAGCAGCGGGGGGTTTGATACGCAGTATTTT
CASSQDSSGGFDTQYF
>few|TRBJ2-1|TRBD2|TRBV3-1
TGTGCCAGCAGCCACCTACCGGGGACGGGAGGGCTTTGGAAGAATGAGCAGTTCTTC
CASSHLPGTGGLWKNEQFF
>.|TRBJ1-1|.|TRBV29-1
TGCAGCGTTGATGCAGACTGGGGGAAGACTGAAGCTTTCTTT
CSVDADWGKTEAFF
>few|TRBJ2-7|.|TRBV10-3
TGTGCCACCACTACCGAGACCCTTGTAGGGTACGAGCAGTACTTC
CATTTETLVGYEQYF
>.|TRBJ1-5|TRBD1|TRBV6-6
TGTGCCAGCAGTTACCGAACAGGGGGTAATCAGCCCCAGCATTTT
CASSYRTGGNQPQHF
>few|TRBJ2-5|.|TRBV6-5
TGTGCCAGCAGTTACTCCAGGACAGCGGAGACCCAGTACTTC
CASSYSRTAETQYF
>once|TRBJ2-5|.|TRBV28
TGTGCCAACAGCCTGAGCTGGAACAGGGCGGAGACCCAGTACTTC
CANSLSWNRAETQYF
>few|TRBJ1-3|.|TRBV20-1
TGCAGTGCTAGAGAGGGGGCATCCTCTGGAAACACCATATATTTT
CSAREGASSGNTIYF
>few|TRBJ1-2|.|TRBV7-2
TGTGCCAGCAGCCCCAGGGTTCTGGGTGGCTACACCTTC
CASSPRVLGGYTF
>few|TRBJ2-3|.|TRBV4-1
TGCGCCAGCAGCCAAGAGGACACGGCTGCAGATACGCAGTATTTT
CASSQEDTAADTQYF
>.|TRBJ1-1|.|TRBV14
TGTGCCAGCAGCCAAGCATTACAGCCGAACACTGAAGCTTTCTTT
CASSQALQPNTEAFF
>.|TRBJ2-2|.|TRBV9
TGTGCCAGCAGCGTAGATCCCAGACTAGGTCCCACCGGGGAGCTGTTTTTT
CASSVDPRLGPTGELFF
>few|TRBJ2-1|TRBD2|TRBV28
TGTGCCAGCAGTACGGGACTAGCGGGAGCCAAGGGTGAGCAGTTCTTC
CASSTGLAGAKGEQFF
>.|TRBJ1-6|.|TRBV5-1
TGCGCCAGCAGCTTGGCAGGGTTGGGTTCACCCCTCCACTTT
CASSLAGLGSPLHF
>many|TRBJ2-3|TRBD2|TRBV5-8
TGTGCCAGCAGCTTCCGACTAGCGGGAATGGGAGATACGCAGTATTTT
CASSFRLAGMGDTQYF
>.|TRBJ2-1|.|TRBV11-3
TGTGCCAGCGCGCCTGGGTTTAGGAATGAGCAGTTCTTC
CASAPGFRNEQFF
>once|TRBJ2-3|TRBD1|TRBV20-1
TGCAGTGCGGGACAGGCGATCACAGATACGCAGTATTTT
CSAGQAITDTQYF
>few|TRBJ2-3|.|TRBV5-5
TGTGCCAGCAGCTTAAAAAGGGCGGGATTAGGCACAGATACGCAGTATTTT
CASSLKRAGLGTDTQYF
>.|TRBJ1-4|TRBD1|TRBV29-1
TGCAGCGTAGGACAGGGGAGCGCTAATGAAAAACTGTTTTTT
CSVGQGSANEKLFF
>few|TRBJ2-1|.|TRBV6-6
TGTGCCAGCAGTTATGGGAGTGGATCTTACAATGAGCAGTTCTTC
CASSYGSGSYNEQFF
>.|TRBJ2-7|TRBD1|TRBV20-1
TGCAGTGCTAGATCGACAGGGACGAGCCGTCTCGAGCAGTACTTC
CSARSTGTSRLEQYF
>.|TRBJ1-2|.|TRBV27
TGTGCCAGCAGACAAACCGGGACCCCCGGCTACACCTTC
CASRQTGTPGYTF
>few|TRBJ2-1|TRBD2|TRBV7-3
TGTGCCAGCAGCTTACAGCGGGACTTAGGGAATGAGCAGTTCTTC
CASSLQRDLGNEQFF
>few|TRBJ1-2|.|TRBV5-1
TGCGCCAGCAGCTTGGAGGTCAATCCTAACTATGGCTACACCTTC
CASSLEVNPNYGYTF
>few|TRBJ2-2|.|TRBV12-3/TRBV12-4
TGTGCCAGCAGTTTTCGAAGGAGCACCGGGGAGCTGTTTTTT
CASSFRRSTGELFF
>many|TRBJ1-2|.|TRBV4-2
TGTGCCAGCAGCCAACAAAGGACGGCTAACTATGGCTACACCTTC
CASSQQRTANYGYTF
>.|TRBJ1-1|.|TRBV5-6
TGTGCCAGCAGCTTGGCCGGACGGCAGAACACTGAAGCTTTCTTT
CASSLAGRQNTEAFF
>few|TRBJ2-1|.|TRBV4-1
TGCGCCAGCAGCCCCACCTGGGCAGGGGTTTCATCCTACAATGAGCAGTTCTTC
CASSPTWAGVSSYNEQFF
>.|TRBJ1-3|.|TRBV5-1
TGCGCCAGCAGCTTGGCCGGCAGAAGCTCTGGAAACACCATATATTTT
CASSLAGRSSGNTIYF
>.|TRBJ1-5|.|TRBV6-5
TGTGCGACTAACGGGGGTGGGGATCAGCCCCAGCATTTT
CATNGGGDQPQHF
>.|TRBJ1-2|.|TRBV12-3/TRBV12-4
TGTGCCAGCAGCGACGATGGGGACCACTATGGCTACACCTTC
CASSDDGDHYGYTF